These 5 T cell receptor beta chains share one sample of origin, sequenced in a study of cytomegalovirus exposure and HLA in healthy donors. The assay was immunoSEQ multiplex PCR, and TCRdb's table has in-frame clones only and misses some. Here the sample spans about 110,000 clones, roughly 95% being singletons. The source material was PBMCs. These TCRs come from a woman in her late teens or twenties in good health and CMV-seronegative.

In DNA, the CDR3 is TGTGCCAGCAGTGAAGCTTTGGCAGGGGAGTCTTACGAGCAGTACTTC. This codes for CASSEALAGESYEQYF. This chain joins TRBV2 and TRBJ2-7, with a weak D call TRBD1 (6 bases). The CDR3 runs to 16 residues. Germline assignment: CDR1 SNHLY and CDR2 FYNNEI. V shed 0 bases and J shed 4 bases, with 16 bases lying between them.

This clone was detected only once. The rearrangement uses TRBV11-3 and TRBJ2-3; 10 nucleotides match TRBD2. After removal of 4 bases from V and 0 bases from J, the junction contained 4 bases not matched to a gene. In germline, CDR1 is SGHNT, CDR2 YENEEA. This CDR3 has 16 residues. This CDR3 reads CASSSGTSVSTDTQYF. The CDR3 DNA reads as TGTGCCAGCAGCTCCGGGACTAGCGTCAGCACAGATACGCAGTATTTT.

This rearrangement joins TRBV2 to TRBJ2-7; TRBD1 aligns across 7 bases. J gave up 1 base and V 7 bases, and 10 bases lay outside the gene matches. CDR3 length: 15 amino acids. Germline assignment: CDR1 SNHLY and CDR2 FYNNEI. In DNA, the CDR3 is TGTGCCAGCATTAGGGGGCGAAACCCGTCCTACGAGCAGTACTTC. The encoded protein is CASIRGRNPSYEQYF.

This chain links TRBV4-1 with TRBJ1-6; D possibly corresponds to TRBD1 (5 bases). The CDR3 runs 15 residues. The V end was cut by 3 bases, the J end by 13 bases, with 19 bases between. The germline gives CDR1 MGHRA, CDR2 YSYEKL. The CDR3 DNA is TGCGCCAGCAGCCATAGGGAGGGGACCTTATCGCCCCTCCACTTT. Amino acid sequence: CASSHREGTLSPLHF.

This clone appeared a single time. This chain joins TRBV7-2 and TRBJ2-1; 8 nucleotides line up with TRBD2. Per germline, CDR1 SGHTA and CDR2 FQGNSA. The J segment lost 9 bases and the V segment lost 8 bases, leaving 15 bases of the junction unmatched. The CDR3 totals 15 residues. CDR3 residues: CASRIGGGTVREQFF. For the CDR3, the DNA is TGTGCCAGCCGGATTGGCGGGGGGACCGTGCGTGAGCAGTTCTTC.